The rows below give T cell receptor beta chains drawn from one sample of a study of cytomegalovirus exposure and HLA in healthy donors. Only in-frame clones appear in the TCRdb table, and some are missing; sequencing was by immunoSEQ multiplex PCR. The sample has 100,000 or so clones; just under 80% are singletons. Sequenced: PBMCs. The receptors shown here come from a young man in good health and CMV-seronegative. Each CDR3 is given without its conserved first and last residue.

CDR3 protein,J gene,V gene
ASSLGLRGEF,TRBJ2-1,TRBV5-6
ASSPGTAYEQY,TRBJ2-7,TRBV27
ASSYGQQNQPQH,TRBJ1-5,TRBV6-6
ASSSGQSGGEQY,TRBJ2-7,TRBV5-1
ASRTQQGSPGELF,TRBJ2-2,TRBV7-2
ASSLVLAGAVEQF,TRBJ2-1,TRBV5-1
ASSRYPGQSSGNTIY,TRBJ1-3,TRBV27
ASSQDRDSYEQY,TRBJ2-7,TRBV14
SVEDPQGARSYNEQF,TRBJ2-1,TRBV29-1
ASSPAGITGGGIYNEQF,TRBJ2-1,TRBV7-8
ASSVEGGLADTQY,TRBJ2-3,TRBV9
AITNPGVYGYT,TRBJ1-2,TRBV10-3
ASSINANWEGPTYGYT,TRBJ1-2,TRBV21-1
ASSLATRYEQY,TRBJ2-7,TRBV7-9
ASSSLAGGLRAGELF,TRBJ2-2,TRBV7-6
ASSHGQNSGNTIY,TRBJ1-3,TRBV4-3
ASSKEEQGKDQPQH,TRBJ1-5,TRBV21-1
ASSQDPGADTEAF,TRBJ1-1,TRBV4-3
ASSPPSGYQETQY,TRBJ2-5,TRBV18